This passage covers 16 T cell receptor beta chains from one sample sequenced in a study of CD8+ T cells in alopecia areata. Treatment here: oral pan-JAK inhibitor, 5-10 mg twice daily. RNA extraction was followed by reverse transcription into cDNA, which acted as the sequencing template. Clones were sequenced by immunoSEQ multiplex PCR, and TCRdb holds only the in-frame ones, with some missing. The sample has 150,000 to 250,000 clones; around 60% are singletons. Sequencing was performed on CD4+ T cells sorted from blood, taken at week 4, from a patient treated with tofacitinib. The origin of the receptors is a human donor with alopecia areata.

This chain links TRBV7-2 with TRBJ2-1; 7 bases align to TRBD2. This CDR3 is 15 amino acids long. J was trimmed by 3 bases and V by 3 bases; bases with no gene match: 5. CDR1 is SGHTA and CDR2 is FQGNSA in the germline V gene. The CDR3 region is CASSFGTIVYNEQFF. The CDR3 DNA sequence: TGTGCCAGCAGCTTCGGGACTATAGTCTACAATGAGCAGTTCTTC. The complete variable domain, with remaining parts taken from reference TRBV7-2 and TRBJ2-1, reads GAGVSQSPSNKVTEKGKDVELRCDPISGHTALYWYRQSLGQGLEFLIYFQGNSAPDKSGLPSDRFSAERTGGSVSTLTIQRTQQEDSAVYLCASSFGTIVYNEQFFGPGTRLTVL.

J is TRBJ2-1 and V is TRBV30; D gene ambiguous. The germline V and J ends were trimmed by 3 bases and 4 bases, with 10 bases remaining between them. This CDR3 has 13 amino acids. Germline CDR1 is GTSNPN and CDR2 is SVGIG (reference sequence). For the CDR3, the DNA is TGTGCCTGGAGAGAGACCGATTACAATGAGCAGTTCTTC. The encoded protein is CAWRETDYNEQFF.

The chain has TRBV4-2 and TRBJ2-5, with a possible D match to TRBD2 (5 bases). The CDR3 length is 15 residues. The V end lost 0 bases, the J end lost 2 bases, and 10 bases lay between the germline ends. CDR1 LGHNA and CDR2 YNFKEQ come from the germline V gene. CDR3 bases: TGTGCCAGCAGCCAAGATCGGGGTACGCAAGAGACCCAGTACTTC. Translated, it gives CASSQDRGTQETQYF.

This clone was observed once. This sequence joins TRBV7-9 and TRBJ2-5; D is possibly TRBD2 (5 bases). Deletions cut 5 bases from V and 2 bases from J, with 12 bases between. The CDR3 covers 14 residues. In germline, CDR1 is SEHNR, CDR2 FQNEAQ (reference sequence). CDR3 DNA sequence: TGTGCCAGCAGCCCATGGACTCCTCAAGAGACCCAGTACTTC. It yields the protein CASSPWTPQETQYF.

This clone was recorded once. The chain carries TRBV30 and TRBJ2-5, with TRBD2 matching 13 bases. The germline V gene has CDR1 GTSNPN and CDR2 SVGIG (reference sequence). The CDR3 is 13 amino acids. V was clipped by 5 bases and J by 5 bases; unmatched bases: 2. The CDR3 here is CAWGLAGAETQYF. The CDR3 DNA follows: TGTGCCTGGGGACTAGCGGGGGCTGAGACCCAGTACTTC. The full variable domain, in which reference TRBV30 and TRBJ2-5 provide the parts outside the CDR3, is SQTIHQWPATLVQPVGSPLSLECTVEGTSNPNLYWYRQAAGRGLQLLFYSVGIGQISSEVPQNLSASRPQDRQFILSSKKLLLSDSGFYLCAWGLAGAETQYFGPGTRLLVL.

The chain is built from TRBV29-1 and TRBJ2-3, with D tentatively TRBD1 (6 bases). The V end was cut by 7 bases, the J end by 1 base, with 18 bases between. The CDR3 has 15 residues. Germline V gives CDR1 SQVTM, CDR2 ANQGSEA. The CDR3 sequence: CSARAGVVRTDTQYF. The CDR3 DNA reads as TGCAGCGCCAGGGCAGGGGTTGTGCGCACAGATACGCAGTATTTT.

The chain employs TRBV18 and TRBJ2-7; D unresolved. This CDR3 spans 13 amino acids. Looked up from germline, CDR1 is KGHSH and CDR2 is LQKENI. Trimming cost V 0 bases and J 3 bases, with 6 bases left between them. The CDR3 is CASSPPLNYEQYF. CDR3 DNA sequence: TGTGCCAGCTCACCACCGTTGAACTACGAGCAGTACTTC.

This clone was counted only a few times. The V call is TRBV29-1, the J call TRBJ2-1; 7 positions agree with TRBD1. This CDR3 region has 12 residues. CDR1 and CDR2 from the germline V gene are SQVTM and ANQGSEA. V lost 7 bases, J lost 4 bases, and 4 bases stayed unmatched. For the CDR3, the DNA is TGCAGCGAGTCGACAGGGTACAATGAGCAGTTCTTC. It translates to CSESTGYNEQFF.

The chain carries TRBV9 and TRBJ1-4; D possibly corresponds to TRBD1 (5 bases). The CDR3 extends over 12 amino acids. Germline V gene data show CDR1 as SGDLS and CDR2 as YYNGEE. Trimming took off 10 bases at V and 6 bases at J, with 13 bases between the two ends. DNA of the CDR3: TGTGCCCGGGGACCAGGAGATGAAAAACTGTTTTTT. This sequence encodes CARGPGDEKLFF.

This chain uses TRBV15 with TRBJ2-2, with a tentative D call TRBD2 (5 bases). The V and J ends lost 8 bases and 6 bases respectively, with 16 bases between them. CDR3 length: 14 amino acids. The germline gives CDR1 LNHNV, CDR2 YYDKDF (reference sequence). The CDR3 is CATGTRSPSGELFF. The CDR3 DNA follows: TGTGCCACCGGCACTAGGTCCCCATCCGGGGAGCTGTTTTTT.

This sequence joins TRBV2 and TRBJ2-1; 9 positions match TRBD2. Germline V gives CDR1 SNHLY, CDR2 FYNNEI. The trim removed 5 bases at V and 5 bases at J, leaving 7 bases unmatched. The CDR3 covers 15 residues. CDR3 DNA: TGTGCCAGCAGTCGTCATCTAGCGGGACACAATGAGCAGTTCTTC. Its translation: CASSRHLAGHNEQFF. The full variable domain, with the rest looked up from reference TRBV2 and TRBJ2-1, is EPEVTQTPSHQVTQMGQEVILRCVPISNHLYFYWYRQILGQKVEFLVSFYNNEISEKSEIFDDQFSVERPDGSNFTLKIRSTKLEDSAMYFCASSRHLAGHNEQFFGPGTRLTVL.

This chain uses TRBV29-1 with TRBJ2-3, with TRBD2 matching 9 bases. The CDR3 runs to 13 residues. The germline gives CDR1 SQVTM, CDR2 ANQGSEA. Trimming removed 7 bases from V and 1 base from J; junction bases left unmatched: 3. The DNA for the CDR3 is TGCAGCGGGGTAGCGGGAGGCACAGATACGCAGTATTTT. It translates to CSGVAGGTDTQYF.

The V gene is TRBV30, the J gene TRBJ2-1; no reliable D call. Trimming removed 4 bases from V and 3 bases from J, with 16 bases in between. Germline CDR1 is GTSNPN and CDR2 is SVGIG (reference sequence). The CDR3 is 15 amino acids. The CDR3 loop reads CAWNQTELFYNEQFF. Here the CDR3 DNA reads TGTGCCTGGAACCAGACCGAGCTCTTCTACAATGAGCAGTTCTTC.

This clone was observed a few times. The chain carries TRBV5-1 and TRBJ2-5, with 13 positions matching TRBD2. This CDR3 spans 16 amino acids. The germline V gene has CDR1 SGHRS and CDR2 YFSETQ. The V gene end was trimmed by 0 bases and the J gene end by 5 bases; junction bases not matched to a gene: 4. The CDR3 protein is CASSLGLAGGTETQYF. The CDR3 DNA reads as TGCGCCAGCAGCTTGGGACTAGCGGGGGGAACGGAGACCCAGTACTTC.

This clone was observed a few times. This sample also contains other DNA sequences that code for the same CDR3. The V call is TRBV5-1, the J call TRBJ2-5; D is uncertain. Trimming shortened V by 0 bases and J by 5 bases, and 8 bases separated the two germline ends. The CDR3 is made up of 13 amino acids. Germline V gene lookup returns CDR1 SGHRS and CDR2 YFSETQ. CDR3 amino acids: CASSLGLRETQYF. The CDR3 nucleotides read TGCGCCAGCAGCTTGGGCCTCAGGGAGACCCAGTACTTC.

The J gene is TRBJ2-5, the V gene TRBV2, with D possibly being TRBD2 (6 bases). Trimming shortened V by 4 bases and J by 1 base, and 10 bases separated the two germline ends. Looked up from germline, CDR1 is SNHLY and CDR2 is FYNNEI. The length of the CDR3 is 14 residues. DNA of the CDR3: TGTGCCAGCAGTGGAAGGACTACCCAAGAGACCCAGTACTTC. Translation: CASSGRTTQETQYF.